This TCR beta chain comes out of a study of CD8 T cells in Susac syndrome. The wider study: Among sequenced Susac syndrome patients, 5 or 6 had active disease and about 8 were in remission.

The authors carried out high-throughput sequencing of TCR beta. They applied it to CD8+ and CD4+ T cells obtained from blood. Diagnostic criteria defined recently for definite or probable disease were met by the Susac syndrome patients. Germline-derived CDR1 and CDR2 are SGDLS and YYNGEE. V dropped 4 bases and J dropped 8 bases, with 10 bases sitting between them. The length of the CDR3 is 12 residues. Study outcomes and limitations: The CD4+ T cell repertoires from Susac syndrome exhibited no clonal expansion.

RNA amounts of roughly 0.5 to 1 ug underwent reverse transcription with random hexamers. TCRdb used MiXCR to reprocess the immunoSEQ multiplex PCR reads, holding one entry per CDR3 protein. This sample carries over 150,000 distinct CDR3 sequences, roughly 95% of them seen once, and the ten largest clones take 0.1% to 0.15%. About this clonotype: What it binds is unknown.

The sequenced sample was CD4+ T cells from PBMCs. The TCR sequence derives from a human donor with Susac syndrome. V usage is TRBV9 and J usage is TRBJ2-1; unclear D gene. The CDR3 protein is CASSLSFDEQFF. The DNA for the CDR3 is TGTGCCAGCAGCCTATCCTTTGATGAGCAGTTCTTC.